This T cell receptor beta chain derives from a study of T cell responses to AZD1222 COVID-19 vaccine. Clones were read by immunoSEQ multiplex PCR, and TCRdb kept only the in-frame ones, dropping some. The data hold around 100,000 clones, with around 87% observed a single time. V lost 3 bases, J lost 0 bases, and 15 bases lay in between. Germline CDR1 is KGHSH and CDR2 is LQKENI. This CDR3 region has 17 residues. Study-wide results and limits: Repertoires in all cases were sampled only once the peak T cell response had passed. At 160-218 and 743-854, vaccine-associated CD4 TCRs were dominant, and they spanned spike. Spike-specific TCR breadth and depth grew following two AZD1222 doses.

Comment on this clone: Antigen specificity is unknown.

The rearrangement links TRBV18 to TRBJ1-3, with D uncertain. This receptor was identified in an adult in good health. The material sequenced was peripheral blood, taken on day 0 of MenACWY control vaccination. CDR3 nucleotides: TGTGCCAGCTCACCCTCCCCCGGAAGGAGCTCTGGAAACACCATATATTTT. This codes for CASSPSPGRSSGNTIYF.